The T cell receptor (beta chain) described here comes from a study of blood T cell repertoires in COVID-19. The overall study: COVID-19 samples, acute and convalescent, were from the United States, Italy and Spain.

Enrolled during active infection, Seattle patients were then followed longitudinally. The length of the CDR3 is 20 residues. Trimming at V came to 0 bases and at J to 1 base, leaving 15 bases not matched to a gene. Per the germline V gene, CDR1 is LGHNA and CDR2 is YNFKEQ. Study processing details: Nucleated cell counts were estimated from reference gene primer amplification. The repertoire was sequenced with immunoSEQ multiplex PCR; TCRdb's copy has only in-frame clones and lacks some. V and J calls and clone size follow that table, whereas D and trimming were derived from the DNA. The top ten hold less than 8% of the sample, which has about 71,000 clones, around 83% seen once.

The gene calls are TRBV4-2 and TRBJ2-1, with 7 bases lining up with TRBD2. The sequenced sample consisted of peripheral blood. This receptor was taken from a man younger than 40 with COVID-19, enrolled during active disease. The CDR3 spells CASSQDLADRAGSSYNEQFF. The DNA for the CDR3 is TGTGCCAGCAGCCAAGATCTGGCTGACCGAGCGGGAAGTTCCTACAATGAGCAGTTCTTC.